This TCR beta chain was recorded in a study of T cells in Graves' hyperthyroidism and ophthalmopathy. For the study at large: Prior to any treatment, at the point of initial diagnosis, peripheral blood was collected.

CDR3 size: 18 residues. V shed 5 bases, J shed 4 bases, and the junction held 17 bases outside the gene matches. RNA transcripts provided the source from which TCR beta CDR3 regions were amplified. Researchers ran a first-round RT-PCR on the TCR CDR3 using the HTBI primer set. In TCRdb, the multiplex PCR reads were re-called with MiXCR into one record per CDR3 protein. Of about 770,000 distinct CDR3 sequences listed, roughly a sixth were seen once; the top ten hold 15% to 20%. Ten or more counts support this clonotype. Its antigen is undetermined. Points from the study as a whole: Ophthalmopathy, which appeared later, was predicted by the model a median roughly 6.4 months before onset.

The authors obtained PBMCs from roughly 10 ml of fresh peripheral blood. The sequence derives from a woman between 45 and 65 years old with Graves' hyperthyroidism that later progressed to Graves' ophthalmopathy. This rearrangement joins TRBV12-3 or TRBV12-4 to TRBJ1-5; TRBD1 matches 7 bases. The sample consisted of blood. The CDR3 region has the DNA TGTGCCAGCAGTCCCCTAGGAGGGGGCCATACCGATAATCAGCCCCAGCATTTT. It codes for CASSPLGGGHTDNQPQHF.